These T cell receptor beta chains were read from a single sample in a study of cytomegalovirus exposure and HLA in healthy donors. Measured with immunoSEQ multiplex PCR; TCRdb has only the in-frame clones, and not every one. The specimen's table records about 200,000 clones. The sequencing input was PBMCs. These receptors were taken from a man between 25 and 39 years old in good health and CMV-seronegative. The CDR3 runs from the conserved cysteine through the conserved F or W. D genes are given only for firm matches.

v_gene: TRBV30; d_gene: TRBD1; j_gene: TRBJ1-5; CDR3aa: CAWSARDRGGSNQPQHF; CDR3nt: TGTGCCTGGAGTGCCCGGGACAGGGGGGGAAGCAATCAGCCCCAGCATTTT
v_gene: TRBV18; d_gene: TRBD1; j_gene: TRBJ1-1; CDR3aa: CASSRDRGHDTEAFF; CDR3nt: TGTGCCAGCTCACGGGACAGGGGGCACGACACTGAAGCTTTCTTT
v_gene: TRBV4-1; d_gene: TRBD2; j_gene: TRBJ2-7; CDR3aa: CASSQGESSGSLTYEQYF; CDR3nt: TGCGCCAGCAGCCAAGGGGAGTCTAGCGGTTCGCTTACCTACGAGCAGTACTTC
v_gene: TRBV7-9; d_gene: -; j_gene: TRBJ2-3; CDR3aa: CASSLDYGGSTDTQYF; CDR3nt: TGTGCCAGCAGCTTAGATTATGGCGGAAGCACAGATACGCAGTATTTT
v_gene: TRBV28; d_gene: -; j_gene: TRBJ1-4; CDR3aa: CASSSGTPNEKLFF; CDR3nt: TGTGCCAGCAGTTCCGGGACTCCTAATGAAAAACTGTTTTTT
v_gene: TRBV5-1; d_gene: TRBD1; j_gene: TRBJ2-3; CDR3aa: CASSLTRGRADTQYF; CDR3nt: TGCGCCAGCAGCTTGACAAGGGGGCGGGCAGATACGCAGTATTTT
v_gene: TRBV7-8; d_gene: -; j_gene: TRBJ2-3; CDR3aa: CASSFIWAGSTDTQYF; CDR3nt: TGTGCCAGCAGCTTTATATGGGCAGGGAGCACAGATACGCAGTATTTT
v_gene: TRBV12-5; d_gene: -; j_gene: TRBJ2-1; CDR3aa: CASGLALLNEQFF; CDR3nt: TGTGCTAGTGGTTTGGCCCTCCTCAATGAGCAGTTCTTC
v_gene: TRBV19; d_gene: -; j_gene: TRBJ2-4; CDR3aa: CATTGGLGTLAKNIQYF; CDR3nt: TGTGCCACAACGGGGGGCCTAGGGACCCTCGCCAAAAACATTCAGTACTTC
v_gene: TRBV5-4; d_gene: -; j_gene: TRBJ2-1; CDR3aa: CASSSGQFSSYNEQFF; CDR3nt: TGTGCCAGCAGCTCCGGACAGTTCAGCTCCTACAATGAGCAGTTCTTC
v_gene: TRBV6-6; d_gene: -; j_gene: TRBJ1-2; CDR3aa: CASRIRDPGGYGYTF; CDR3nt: TGTGCCAGCAGAATCAGGGATCCGGGCGGCTATGGCTACACCTTC
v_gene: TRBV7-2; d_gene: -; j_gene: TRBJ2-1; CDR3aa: CASSLSRGEQFF; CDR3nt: TGTGCCAGCAGCTTGTCTAGGGGGGAGCAGTTCTTC
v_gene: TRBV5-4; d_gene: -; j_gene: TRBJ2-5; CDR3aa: CASSMGSSSYQETQYF; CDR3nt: TGTGCCAGCAGCATGGGGAGCAGTTCATACCAAGAGACCCAGTACTTC
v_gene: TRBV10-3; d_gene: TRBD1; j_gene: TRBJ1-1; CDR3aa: CAITGTEFTEAFF; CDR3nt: TGTGCCATCACTGGGACAGAATTCACTGAAGCTTTCTTT
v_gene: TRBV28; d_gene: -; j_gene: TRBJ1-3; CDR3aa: CASSLEWSSGNTIYF; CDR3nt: TGTGCCAGCAGTTTGGAGTGGAGCTCTGGAAACACCATATATTTT
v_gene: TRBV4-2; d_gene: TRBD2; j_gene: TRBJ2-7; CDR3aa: CASSQDGTPGREQYF; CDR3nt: TGTGCCAGCAGCCAAGATGGGACTCCCGGGAGGGAGCAGTACTTC
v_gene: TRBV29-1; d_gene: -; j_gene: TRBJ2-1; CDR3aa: CSVALYQDLEQFF; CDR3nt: TGCAGCGTGGCACTATATCAGGACTTGGAGCAGTTCTTC
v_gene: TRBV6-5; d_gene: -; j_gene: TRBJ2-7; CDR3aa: CASGGVLSYEQYF; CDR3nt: TGTGCCAGCGGAGGGGTCCTCTCCTACGAGCAGTACTTC
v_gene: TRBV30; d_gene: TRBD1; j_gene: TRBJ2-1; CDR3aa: CAWSEPHRGLYEQFF; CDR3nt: TGTGCCTGGAGTGAACCGCACAGGGGGCTCTATGAGCAGTTCTTC
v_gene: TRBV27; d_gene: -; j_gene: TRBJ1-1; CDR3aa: CASSLGEGRTVNTEAFF; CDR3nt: TGTGCCAGCAGTTTGGGCGAAGGGCGGACAGTGAACACTGAAGCTTTCTTT
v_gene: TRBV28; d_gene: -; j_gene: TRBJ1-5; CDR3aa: CASSLRAYRESNQPQHF; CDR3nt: TGTGCCAGCAGTCTTCGGGCTTACAGGGAGAGCAATCAGCCCCAGCATTTT
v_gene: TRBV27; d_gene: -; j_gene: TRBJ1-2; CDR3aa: CASSFDRDYGYTF; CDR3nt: TGTGCCAGCAGTTTTGACCGGGACTATGGCTACACCTTC
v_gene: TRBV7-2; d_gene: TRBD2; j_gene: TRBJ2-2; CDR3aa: CASSIGQGLAGAGELFF; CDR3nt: TGTGCCAGCAGCATAGGCCAAGGACTAGCGGGAGCCGGGGAGCTGTTTTTT
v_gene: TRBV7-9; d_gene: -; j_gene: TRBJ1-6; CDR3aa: CASSLSGGGVNSPLHF; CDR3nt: TGTGCCAGCAGCCTTAGTGGCGGCGGAGTAAATTCACCCCTCCACTTT
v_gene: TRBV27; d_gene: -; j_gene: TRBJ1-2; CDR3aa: CASSARGTNYGYTF; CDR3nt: TGTGCCAGCAGCGCCAGGGGTACTAACTATGGCTACACCTTC
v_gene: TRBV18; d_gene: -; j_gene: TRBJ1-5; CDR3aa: CASPPAGNGNQPQHF; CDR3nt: TGTGCCAGCCCACCAGCGGGGAATGGCAATCAGCCCCAGCATTTT
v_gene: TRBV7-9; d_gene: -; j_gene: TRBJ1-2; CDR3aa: CASSLGGGGYTF; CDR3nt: TGTGCCAGCAGCTTAGGGGGAGGGGGCTACACCTTC
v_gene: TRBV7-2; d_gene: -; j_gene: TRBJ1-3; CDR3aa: CATQRGADGNTIYF; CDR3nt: TGTGCCACCCAGCGGGGGGCGGATGGAAACACCATATATTTT